These 29 T cell receptor beta chains came from one sample sequenced in a study of blood T cell repertoires in COVID-19. The method was immunoSEQ multiplex PCR; TCRdb's version includes in-frame clones alone and lacks a portion of them. The table lists 62,000 or so clones, about 70% of them singletons. Input material: peripheral blood. Source of these receptors: a human donor in a cohort sampled during active COVID-19.

This clone was observed at least ten times. V gene TRBV7-2 combines with J gene TRBJ1-6; a weak D match, TRBD1 (6 bases). This CDR3 comprises 15 residues. The V gene's germline CDR1 is SGHTA and CDR2 FQGNSA. Trimming took 0 bases from V and 10 from J, leaving 13 bases between them. CDR3 amino acids: CASSLAWQGHSPLHF. CDR3 sequence (DNA): TGTGCCAGCAGCTTAGCGTGGCAGGGGCACTCACCCCTCCACTTT.

This clone was picked up a small number of times. The V gene is TRBV5-6, the J gene TRBJ1-2; D remains unclear. Germline loops: CDR1 SGHDT, CDR2 YYEEEE. V lost 3 bases and J 4 bases, leaving 16 bases between the germline ends. This CDR3 has 15 amino acids. CDR3 nucleotides: TGTGCCAGCAGCTCCCTTGCGGGTATTGCCTATGGCTACACCTTC. Residues: CASSSLAGIAYGYTF.

This CDR3 is CASSLEQPQETQYF. The CDR3 DNA reads TGTGCCAGCAGCTTAGAACAGCCCCAAGAGACCCAGTACTTC. The chain uses TRBV11-1 and TRBJ2-5; D gene ambiguous. The CDR3 runs 14 residues. Germline CDR1 and CDR2: SGHAT and FQDESV (reference sequence). V was pared by 1 base and J by 1 base, with 7 bases between.

This chain connects TRBV11-2 to TRBJ2-1; 12 bases align to TRBD2. Unmatched junction bases numbered 8, after V lost 0 bases and J lost 5 bases. Germline CDR1 and CDR2: SGHAT and FQNNGV. The length of the CDR3 is 18 residues. The CDR3 bases are TGTGCCAGCAGCTTAGATCTGAGACTAGCGGGGGTTAACAATGAGCAGTTCTTC. Translated, it gives CASSLDLRLAGVNNEQFF.

In regard to this clone: Because the CDR3's place on the DNA is in doubt, the DNA is left out and the CDR3 is given as listed by TCRdb. CDR3 residues: CASSKGGDLVFGSGNTIYF. The V call is TRBV21-1, the J call TRBJ1-3. TRBV21-1 is tagged as a pseudogene. The CDR3 has 19 residues if both end residues are counted.

This sequence joins TRBV5-4 and TRBJ1-6, with a tentative D call TRBD1 (5 bases). The ends were cut back, 4 bases at V and 5 bases at J, with 10 bases in the middle. The CDR3 spans 14 residues. CDR1 and CDR2 (germline): SGHNT, YYREEE (reference sequence). CDR3 sequence reads: CASSPQGNNSPLHF. Written as DNA, the CDR3 is TGTGCCAGCAGCCCCCAGGGTAATAATTCACCCCTCCACTTT.

V gene TRBV3-1 (or the pseudogene TRBV3-2) combines with J gene TRBJ1-2; 10 bases agree with TRBD1. The germline CDR1 and CDR2 sequences are LGHDT and YNNKEL (reference sequence). The CDR3 totals 14 residues. J lost 4 bases, V lost 1 base, and 0 bases had no gene match. DNA for the CDR3: TGTGCCAGCAGCCAAGGACAGGGGGCCTATGGCTACACCTTC. Its protein product is CASSQGQGAYGYTF.

This sequence joins TRBV5-1 and TRBJ1-1; TRBD1 agrees at 7 bases. Germline V CDR1 and CDR2: SGHRS, YFSETQ. V trimming: 3 bases; J trimming: 1 base; junction bases outside the gene matches: 6. This CDR3 comprises 15 residues. CDR3 region: CASSSQTGRNTEAFF. The CDR3, as DNA: TGCGCCAGCAGCTCACAGACAGGGAGGAACACTGAAGCTTTCTTT.

The chain couples TRBV11-3 to TRBJ2-1, with D possibly matching TRBD2 (6 bases). Germline-derived CDR1 and CDR2 are SGHNT and YENEEA. The V gene lost 3 bases and the J gene lost 6 bases, with 12 bases spanning the gap. CDR3 length: 14 amino acids. The CDR3 region has the DNA TGTGCCAGCAGCTTCGGGGGAGTGGGCAATGAGCAGTTCTTC. The encoded protein is CASSFGGVGNEQFF.

This rearrangement joins TRBV7-8 to TRBJ2-5; 10 nucleotides agree with TRBD2. This CDR3 contains 20 residues. CDR1 and CDR2 (germline): SGHVS, FQNEAQ. V lost 1 base, J lost 0 bases, and 14 bases stayed unmatched. CDR3 bases: TGTGCCAGCAGCTTAGGGGAAGCGGGGGGGCGCTTCCGTAACCAAGAGACCCAGTACTTC. Residues: CASSLGEAGGRFRNQETQYF.

The V call is TRBV4-1, the J call TRBJ2-2; tentative D call: TRBD2 (6 bases). V dropped 1 base and J dropped 0 bases, with 9 bases sitting between them. Germline values: CDR1 MGHRA, CDR2 YSYEKL. This CDR3 region has 16 residues. The CDR3 nucleotides are TGCGCCAGCAGCCAAGGGGACTTCGCGAACACCGGGGAGCTGTTTTTT. Translated, it gives CASSQGDFANTGELFF.

This clone was seen once. The genes are TRBV18 and TRBJ2-1; D unclear. The CDR3 contains 13 residues. V was pared by 3 bases and J by 5 bases, with 8 bases between. Germline lookup yields CDR1 KGHSH and CDR2 LQKENI. The CDR3 sequence: CASSPPADNEQFF. The CDR3 coding sequence is TGTGCCAGCTCACCCCCCGCAGACAATGAGCAGTTCTTC. Full variable domain (outside the CDR3, taken from reference TRBV18 and TRBJ2-1): NAGVMQNPRHLVRRRGQEARLRCSPMKGHSHVYWYRQLPEEGLKFMVYLQKENIIDESGMPKERFSAEFPKEGPSILRIQQVVRGDSAAYFCASSPPADNEQFFGPGTRLTVL.

J is TRBJ2-5 and V is TRBV29-1; TRBD1 aligns across 9 bases. The ends lost 4 bases at V and 3 bases at J; junction bases unmatched: 0. In germline, CDR1 is SQVTM, CDR2 ANQGSEA. The CDR3 has 12 amino acids. DNA of the CDR3: TGCAGCGTTGGACAGGGGGAAGAGACCCAGTACTTC. This sequence encodes CSVGQGEETQYF.

V and J are TRBV7-2 and TRBJ2-7, with D perhaps matching TRBD1 (5 bases). The CDR3 sequence is 13 residues long. Germline CDR1 is SGHTA and CDR2 is FQGNSA. V was clipped by 0 bases and J by 8 bases, with 11 bases between them. The CDR3 DNA reads as TGTGCCAGCAGCTTAGCCAGGGATAATCAGCAGTACTTC. Encoded protein: CASSLARDNQQYF.

The genes are TRBV19 and TRBJ2-1; 10 bases agree with TRBD2. The V segment lost 6 bases and the J segment 2 bases; nucleotides outside the gene matches: 10. The CDR3 runs to 17 residues. CDR1 LNHDA and CDR2 SQIVND come from the germline V gene (reference sequence). The CDR3 sequence is CASSRTPGTSAYNEQFF. The CDR3, as DNA: TGTGCCAGTAGCCGGACCCCCGGGACTAGCGCCTACAATGAGCAGTTCTTC. The full variable domain, rest sourced from reference TRBV19 and TRBJ2-1, is DGGITQSPKYLFRKEGQNVTLSCEQNLNHDAMYWYRQDPGQGLRLIYYSQIVNDFQKGDIAEGYSVSREKKESFPLTVTSAQKNPTAFYLCASSRTPGTSAYNEQFFGPGTRLTVL.

The V call is TRBV15, the J call TRBJ1-4; TRBD1 aligns across 7 bases. The CDR3 has 15 amino acids. Looked up from germline, CDR1 is LNHNV and CDR2 is YYDKDF (reference sequence). Germline trimming cut 2 bases from V and 4 bases from J; bases unmatched to any gene: 4. The CDR3 DNA follows: TGTGCCACCAGCAGAAGTACAGGGGTTAATGAAAAACTGTTTTTT. Its protein product is CATSRSTGVNEKLFF.

V and J are TRBV5-6 and TRBJ1-6, with 10 bases that match TRBD1. Germline V gives CDR1 SGHDT, CDR2 YYEEEE. The CDR3 has 14 residues. The V gene end was trimmed by 3 bases and the J gene end by 9 bases; junction bases not matched to a gene: 3. The CDR3 region is CASSSDRGSSPLHF. The DNA of the CDR3 is TGTGCCAGCAGCTCGGACAGGGGGAGTTCACCCCTCCACTTT. The full variable domain, in which reference TRBV5-6 and TRBJ1-6 provide the parts outside the CDR3, is DAGVTQSPTHLIKTRGQQVTLRCSPKSGHDTVSWYQQALGQGPQFIFQYYEEEERQRGNFPDRFSGHQFPNYSSELNVNALLLGDSALYLCASSSDRGSSPLHFGNGTRLTVT.

CDR3 sequence reads: CASRDSSYNSPLHF. The CDR3 DNA follows: TGTGCCAGCCGGGACAGCTCCTATAATTCACCCCTCCACTTT. The chain carries TRBV10-3 and TRBJ1-6; 7 bases align to TRBD1. Unmatched junction bases numbered 3, after V lost 10 bases and J lost 0 bases. The germline V gene has CDR1 ENHRY and CDR2 SYGVKD. CDR3 length: 14 residues.

This chain joins TRBV29-1 and TRBJ1-2; 7 nucleotides align to TRBD1. Germline trimming cut 5 bases from V and 5 bases from J; bases unmatched to any gene: 5. The V gene's germline CDR1 is SQVTM and CDR2 ANQGSEA. This CDR3 has 12 residues. CDR3 nucleotide sequence: TGCAGCGTTAGCCAGGGGGAATATGGCTACACCTTC. This encodes CSVSQGEYGYTF.

The genes are TRBV27 and TRBJ1-6, with a possible D match to TRBD1 (5 bases). Trimming took 3 bases from V and 8 from J, leaving 11 bases between them. The CDR3 consists of 14 residues. Germline-derived CDR1 and CDR2 are MNHEY and SMNVEV (reference sequence). CDR3 protein: CASSFWGAYSPLHF. The CDR3 DNA sequence: TGTGCCAGCAGTTTCTGGGGCGCGTATTCACCCCTCCACTTT.

The CDR3 DNA reads as TGTGCCAGCAGTGAAGCAGGGGGTCCTACGTCGGAGCAGTACTTC. Protein sequence: CASSEAGGPTSEQYF. V is TRBV2 and J is TRBJ2-7; D may be TRBD1 (6 bases). V gave up 0 bases and J gave up 7 bases, with 16 bases separating them. The CDR3 covers 15 residues. Germline V gives CDR1 SNHLY, CDR2 FYNNEI. The variable domain in full, completed from reference TRBV2 and TRBJ2-7, reads EPEVTQTPSHQVTQMGQEVILRCVPISNHLYFYWYRQILGQKVEFLVSFYNNEISEKSEIFDDQFSVERPDGSNFTLKIRSTKLEDSAMYFCASSEAGGPTSEQYFGPGTRLTVT.

This clone was observed a few times. The chain recombines TRBV5-3 with TRBJ1-6, with TRBD1 matching over 10 bases. TRBV5-3 is reported as an ORF; its role is uncertain. V lost 5 bases to trimming and J lost 4 bases; unmatched junction nucleotides: 18. The CDR3 is 20 residues long. The CDR3 spells CARSKTGDRGLFTYNSPLHF. The CDR3 nucleotides are TGTGCCAGAAGTAAAACGGGAGACAGGGGGCTTTTCACGTATAATTCACCCCTCCACTTT.

This clone was seen a single time. The V and J genes are TRBV7-9 and TRBJ2-2, with 8 bases matching TRBD2. The CDR3 is made up of 14 amino acids. Germline-derived CDR1 and CDR2 are SEHNR and FQNEAQ (reference sequence). V shed 3 bases and J 7 bases; nucleotides not matched to a gene: 4. The CDR3 spells CASSFGGDLGELFF. The CDR3 DNA reads as TGTGCCAGCAGCTTCGGGGGGGATCTCGGGGAGCTGTTTTTT.

This chain joins TRBV30 and TRBJ1-6; D remains ambiguous. Trimming left V 2 bases short and J 1 base short, with 12 bases between. Germline CDR1 is GTSNPN and CDR2 is SVGIG (reference sequence). The CDR3 totals 16 residues. This CDR3 reads CAWSRADLSYNSPLHF. In nucleotides, the CDR3 is TGTGCCTGGAGTCGCGCGGATCTATCCTATAATTCACCCCTCCACTTT.

In regard to this clone: Other DNA sequences in the same sample also yield this CDR3. V is TRBV7-9 and J is TRBJ2-4; TRBD1 agrees at 8 bases. This CDR3 is 15 amino acids long. The germline gives CDR1 SEHNR, CDR2 FQNEAQ (reference sequence). J was trimmed by 1 base and V by 1 base; bases with no gene match: 0. CDR3 nucleotide sequence: TGTGCCAGCAGCTTAGGGACAGGGGCCAAAAACATTCAGTACTTC. This sequence encodes CASSLGTGAKNIQYF.

This rearrangement joins TRBV18 to TRBJ1-1; no firm D call. The CDR3 spans 15 residues. With 2 bases removed from V and 7 bases from J, the gap between germline ends came to 17 bases. CDR1 KGHSH and CDR2 LQKENI come from the germline V gene. CDR3 nucleotides: TGTGCCAGCTCACCAAGGGCCGCGGTAGAGGGTGAAGCTTTCTTT. Translation gives CASSPRAAVEGEAFF.

This clone was counted a single time. CDR3 sequence reads: CASSQPRDRVTEYGYTF. The CDR3, as DNA: TGCGCCAGCAGCCAACCCCGGGACAGGGTGACTGAGTATGGCTACACCTTC. The chain is built from TRBV4-1 and TRBJ1-2, with TRBD1 matching over 9 bases. From germline, CDR1 is MGHRA and CDR2 YSYEKL. V shed 2 bases and J 5 bases; nucleotides not matched to a gene: 12. The CDR3 covers 17 residues.

This sequence joins TRBV28 and TRBJ2-3, with 15 bases matching TRBD2. Germline CDR1 reads MDHEN; CDR2 reads SYDVKM. After removal of 6 bases from V and 2 bases from J, the junction contained 9 bases not matched to a gene. The CDR3 covers 18 residues. The CDR3 region has the DNA TGTGCCAGCAGAGCTACCGGGACTAGCGGGGGGTTCACAGATACGCAGTATTTT. It is translated as CASRATGTSGGFTDTQYF. The complete variable domain, with remaining parts taken from reference TRBV28 and TRBJ2-3, reads DVKVTQSSRYLVKRTGEKVFLECVQDMDHENMFWYRQDPGLGLRLIYFSYDVKMKEKGDIPEGYSVSREKKERFSLILESASTNQTSMYLCASRATGTSGGFTDTQYFGPGTRLTVL.

The V call is TRBV28, the J call TRBJ2-5; 11 positions agree with TRBD1. The V gene end was trimmed by 4 bases and the J gene end by 5 bases; junction bases not matched to a gene: 12. The CDR3 runs 17 residues. Germline V CDR1 and CDR2: MDHEN, SYDVKM. The CDR3 DNA reads TGTGCCAGCAGTTCTGGGGCCCCCAGGGACAGGGGGGAGACCCAGTACTTC. It yields the protein CASSSGAPRDRGETQYF. Filled out from reference TRBV28 and TRBJ2-5, the complete variable domain reads DVKVTQSSRYLVKRTGEKVFLECVQDMDHENMFWYRQDPGLGLRLIYFSYDVKMKEKGDIPEGYSVSREKKERFSLILESASTNQTSMYLCASSSGAPRDRGETQYFGPGTRLLVL.